This T cell receptor beta chain is from a study of blood T cell repertoires in COVID-19. Across the study: COVID-19 samples from acute and convalescent phases originated in the United States, Italy and Spain. From T cells, B-cell-depleted T cells, or PBMCs came the material, which was cDNA or gDNA.

V shed 7 bases and J 0 bases; nucleotides not matched to a gene: 12. CDR1 SGHRS and CDR2 YFSETQ come from the germline V gene. The CDR3 consists of 18 residues. Methods used by the authors: Reference gene primer amplification gave estimated nucleated cell counts. Sequenced by immunoSEQ multiplex PCR; TCRdb stores in-frame clones only, minus some. D and trimming come from the DNA, and the V and J calls and clone size come from that table. The sample carries tens of thousands of clones, approximately 90% recorded once. The source material was peripheral blood. The rearrangement uses TRBV5-1 and TRBJ2-5; 13 bases are a match to TRBD2. The sequence derives from a man aged 55 to 70 with acute or convalescent COVID-19. This CDR3 is CASAEASTSGGNQETQYF. In DNA form, the CDR3 reads TGCGCCAGCGCCGAGGCCTCGACTAGCGGGGGGAACCAAGAGACCCAGTACTTC.